These 5 T cell receptor beta chains share one sample of origin, sequenced in a study of persistence of HIV-infected CD4 T cells. Which antigens these TCRs recognize remains unknown. Cells were stimulated nonspecifically with anti-CD3/anti-CD28 magnetic beads. CD4+ T cells upregulating both CD40 ligand and CD69 were sorted as responding cells. The immunoSEQ assay was version 4, run in survey mode. The method was immunoSEQ multiplex PCR; TCRdb's version includes in-frame clones alone and lacks a portion of them. The repertoire holds fewer than 50,000 clones, roughly nine tenths seen once, with approximately 1.8% in the top ten. Sequencing was performed on CD4+ T cells sorted from PBMCs after approximately 19-hour stimulation, taken from a patient who received antiretroviral therapy. These receptors originate from an adult man with HIV who was CMV-seropositive.

The rearrangement joins TRBV6-1 to TRBJ1-5; D ambiguous. The CDR3 extends over 14 amino acids. Trimming cost V 0 bases and J 6 bases, with 9 bases left between them. Germline lookup yields CDR1 MNHNS and CDR2 SASEGT. Here the CDR3 DNA reads TGTGCCAGCAGTGAAGCGCTTCGAAGTCAGCCCCAGCATTTT. This translates into CASSEALRSQPQHF.

This sequence joins TRBV19 and TRBJ2-7; weak D call: TRBD1 (5 bases). V was clipped by 1 base and J by 2 bases, with 18 bases between them. The germline gives CDR1 LNHDA, CDR2 SQIVND (reference sequence). CDR3 size: 17 residues. The CDR3 is CASSIAPHRLRTYEQYF. In nucleotides, the CDR3 is TGTGCCAGTAGTATAGCCCCCCACAGGTTAAGGACCTACGAGCAGTACTTC.

The chain employs TRBV2 and TRBJ2-2; 7 nucleotides match TRBD2. Germline CDR1 reads SNHLY; CDR2 reads FYNNEI. V gave up 6 bases and J gave up 6 bases; unmatched junction bases: 13. This CDR3 has 16 residues. CDR3 DNA: TGTGCCAGCAGCCGTCAGCTGGGGGGGATGGCCGGGGAGCTGTTTTTT. Translating gives CASSRQLGGMAGELFF.

This clone has a single count. The rearrangement joins TRBV10-2 to TRBJ1-5; no reliable D call. Trimming removed 2 bases from V and 3 bases from J, with 11 bases in between. This CDR3 is 15 amino acids long. CDR1 and CDR2 (germline): WSHSY, SAAADI. The CDR3 coding sequence is TGCGCCAGCAGTGAGGGTGGAAACCCCAATCAGCCCCAGCATTTT. It encodes CASSEGGNPNQPQHF.

The chain is built from TRBV29-1 and TRBJ1-2; 12 bases agree with TRBD1. V was pared by 3 bases and J by 5 bases, with 7 bases of the junction left unmatched. CDR3 length: 15 residues. Germline V gives CDR1 SQVTM, CDR2 ANQGSEA. CDR3 coding DNA: TGCAGCGTTGAGGCCGGGACAGGGGGCGTGTATGGCTACACCTTC. It specifies CSVEAGTGGVYGYTF.